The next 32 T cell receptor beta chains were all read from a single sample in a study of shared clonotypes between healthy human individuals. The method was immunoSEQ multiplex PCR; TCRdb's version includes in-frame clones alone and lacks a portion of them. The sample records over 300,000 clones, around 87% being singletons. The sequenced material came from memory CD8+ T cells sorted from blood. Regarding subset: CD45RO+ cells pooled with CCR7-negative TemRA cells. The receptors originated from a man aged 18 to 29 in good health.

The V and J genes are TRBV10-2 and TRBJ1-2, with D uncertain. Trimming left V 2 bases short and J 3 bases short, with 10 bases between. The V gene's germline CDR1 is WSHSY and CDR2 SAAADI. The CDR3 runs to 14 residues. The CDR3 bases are TGCGCCAGCAGTGAGATAAATTCCGACTATGGCTACACCTTC. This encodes CASSEINSDYGYTF.

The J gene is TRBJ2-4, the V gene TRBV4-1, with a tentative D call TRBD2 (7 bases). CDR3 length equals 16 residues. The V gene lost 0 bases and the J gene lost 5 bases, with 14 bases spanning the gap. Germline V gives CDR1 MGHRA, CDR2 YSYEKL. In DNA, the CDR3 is TGCGCCAGCAGCCAAGACAAAGGGAGGGGGGAAAACATTCAGTACTTC. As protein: CASSQDKGRGENIQYF.

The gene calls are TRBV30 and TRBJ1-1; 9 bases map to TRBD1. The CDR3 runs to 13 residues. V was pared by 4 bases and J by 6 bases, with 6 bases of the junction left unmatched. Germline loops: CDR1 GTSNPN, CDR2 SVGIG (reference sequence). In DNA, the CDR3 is TGTGCCTGGACCAACAGGGGGCACCCTGAAGCTTTCTTT. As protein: CAWTNRGHPEAFF.

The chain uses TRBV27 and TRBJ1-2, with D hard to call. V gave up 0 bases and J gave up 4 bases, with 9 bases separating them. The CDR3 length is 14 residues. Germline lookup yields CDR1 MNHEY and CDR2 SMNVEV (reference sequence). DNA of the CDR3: TGTGCCAGCAGTTTATCTCCAGGATTCTATGGCTACACCTTC. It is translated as CASSLSPGFYGYTF.

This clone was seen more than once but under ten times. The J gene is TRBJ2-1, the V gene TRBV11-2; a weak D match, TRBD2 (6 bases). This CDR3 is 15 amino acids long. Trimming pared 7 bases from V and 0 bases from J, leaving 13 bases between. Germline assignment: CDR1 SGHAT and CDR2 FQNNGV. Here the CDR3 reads CASTTWGDSYNEQFF. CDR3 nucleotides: TGTGCCAGCACGACCTGGGGGGACTCCTACAATGAGCAGTTCTTC.

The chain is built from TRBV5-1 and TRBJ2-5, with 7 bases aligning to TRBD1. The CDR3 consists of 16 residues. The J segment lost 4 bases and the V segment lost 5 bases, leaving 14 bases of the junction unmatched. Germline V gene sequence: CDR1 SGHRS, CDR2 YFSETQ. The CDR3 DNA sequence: TGCGCCAGCAGTCTCACACCCCTAGGGGGCGCAGAGACCCAGTACTTC. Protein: CASSLTPLGGAETQYF.

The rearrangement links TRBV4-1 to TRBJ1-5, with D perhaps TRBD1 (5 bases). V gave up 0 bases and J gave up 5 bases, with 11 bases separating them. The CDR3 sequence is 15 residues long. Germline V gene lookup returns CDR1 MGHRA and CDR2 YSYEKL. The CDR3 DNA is TGCGCCAGCAGCCAAGAGACCGCAGGGTATCAGCCCCAGCATTTT. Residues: CASSQETAGYQPQHF.

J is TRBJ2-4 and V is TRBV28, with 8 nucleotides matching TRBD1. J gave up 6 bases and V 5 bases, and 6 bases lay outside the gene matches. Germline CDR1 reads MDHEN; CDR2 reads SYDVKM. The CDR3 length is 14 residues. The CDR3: CASSLRGTGNIQYF. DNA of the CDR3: TGTGCCAGCAGTCTCCGAGGGACAGGAAACATTCAGTACTTC.

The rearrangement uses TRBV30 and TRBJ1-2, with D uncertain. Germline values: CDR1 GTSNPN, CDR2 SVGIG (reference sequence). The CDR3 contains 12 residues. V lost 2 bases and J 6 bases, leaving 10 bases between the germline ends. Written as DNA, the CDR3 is TGTGCCTGGAGTCCCAGAAGCGATGGCTACACCTTC. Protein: CAWSPRSDGYTF.

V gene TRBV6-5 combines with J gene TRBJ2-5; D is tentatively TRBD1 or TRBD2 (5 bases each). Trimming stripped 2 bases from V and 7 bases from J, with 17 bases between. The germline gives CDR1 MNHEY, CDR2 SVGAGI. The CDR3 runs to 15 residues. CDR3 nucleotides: TGTGCCAGCAGTTACGCACCGGGACCATATGGGACCCAGTACTTC. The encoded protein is CASSYAPGPYGTQYF.

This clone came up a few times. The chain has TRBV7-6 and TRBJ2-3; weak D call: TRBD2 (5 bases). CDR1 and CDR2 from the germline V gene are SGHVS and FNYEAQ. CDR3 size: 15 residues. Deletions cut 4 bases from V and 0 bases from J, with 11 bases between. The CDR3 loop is CASSSSGYSTDTQYF. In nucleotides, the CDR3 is TGTGCCAGCAGCTCCTCGGGGTATAGCACAGATACGCAGTATTTT. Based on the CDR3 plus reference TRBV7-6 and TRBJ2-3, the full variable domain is GAGVSQSPRYKVTKRGQDVALRCDPISGHVSLYWYRQALGQGPEFLTYFNYEAQQDKSGLPNDRFSAERPEGSISTLTIQRTEQRDSAMYRCASSSSGYSTDTQYFGPGTRLTVL.

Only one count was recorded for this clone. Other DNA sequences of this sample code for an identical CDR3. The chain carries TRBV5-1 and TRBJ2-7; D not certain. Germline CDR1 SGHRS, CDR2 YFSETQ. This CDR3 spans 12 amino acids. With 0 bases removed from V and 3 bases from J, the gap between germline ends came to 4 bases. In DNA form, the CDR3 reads TGCGCCAGCAGCTTGGAGGGCTACGAGCAGTACTTC. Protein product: CASSLEGYEQYF.

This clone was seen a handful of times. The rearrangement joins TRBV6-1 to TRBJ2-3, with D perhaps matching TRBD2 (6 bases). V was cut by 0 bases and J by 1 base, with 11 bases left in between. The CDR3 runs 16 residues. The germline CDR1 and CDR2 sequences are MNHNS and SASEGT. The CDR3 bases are TGTGCCAGCAGTGAAGCGAGTGGCGGGGGCACAGATACGCAGTATTTT. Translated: CASSEASGGGTDTQYF.

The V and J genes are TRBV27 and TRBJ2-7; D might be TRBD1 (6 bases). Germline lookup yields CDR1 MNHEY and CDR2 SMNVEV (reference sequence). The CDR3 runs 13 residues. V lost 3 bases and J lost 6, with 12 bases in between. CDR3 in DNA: TGTGCCAGCAGTTTCACAGGGCTCCCCGAGCAGTACTTC. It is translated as CASSFTGLPEQYF.

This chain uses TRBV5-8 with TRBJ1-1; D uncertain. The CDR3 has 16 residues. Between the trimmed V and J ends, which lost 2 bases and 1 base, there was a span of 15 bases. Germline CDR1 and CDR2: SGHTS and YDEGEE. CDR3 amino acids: CASSFHLFAGNTEAFF. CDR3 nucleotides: TGTGCCAGCAGCTTCCATTTATTTGCGGGGAACACTGAAGCTTTCTTT.

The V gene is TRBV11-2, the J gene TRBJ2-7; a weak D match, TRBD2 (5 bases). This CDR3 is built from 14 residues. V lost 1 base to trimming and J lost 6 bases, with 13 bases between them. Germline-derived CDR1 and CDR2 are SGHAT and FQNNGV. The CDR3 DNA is TGTGCCAGCAGCTTAGTGGGCCGGGATGGCGAGCAGTACTTC. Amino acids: CASSLVGRDGEQYF.

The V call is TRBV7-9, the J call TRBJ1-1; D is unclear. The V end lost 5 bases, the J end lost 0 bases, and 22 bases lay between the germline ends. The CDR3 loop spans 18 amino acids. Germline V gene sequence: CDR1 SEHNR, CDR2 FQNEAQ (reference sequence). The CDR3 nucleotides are TGTGCCAGCAGCCGCATCCAGACGGGTCCCCTCCTGAACACTGAAGCTTTCTTT. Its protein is CASSRIQTGPLLNTEAFF.

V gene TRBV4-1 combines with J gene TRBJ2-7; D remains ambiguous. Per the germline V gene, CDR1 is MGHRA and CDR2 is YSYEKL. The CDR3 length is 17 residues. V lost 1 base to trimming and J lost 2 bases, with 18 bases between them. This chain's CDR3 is CASSQGFKDQSAYEQYF. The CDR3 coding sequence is TGCGCCAGCAGCCAAGGTTTTAAGGACCAGTCCGCCTACGAGCAGTACTTC.

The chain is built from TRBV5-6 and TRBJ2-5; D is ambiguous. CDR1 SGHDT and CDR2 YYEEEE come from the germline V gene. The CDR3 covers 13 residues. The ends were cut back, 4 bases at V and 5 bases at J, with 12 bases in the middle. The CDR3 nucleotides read TGTGCCAGCAGCGCATTTACCGGTGAGACCCAGTACTTC. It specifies CASSAFTGETQYF.

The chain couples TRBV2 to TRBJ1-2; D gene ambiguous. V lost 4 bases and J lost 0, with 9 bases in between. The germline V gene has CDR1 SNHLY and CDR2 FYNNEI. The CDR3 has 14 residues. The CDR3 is CASSAGSSNYGYTF. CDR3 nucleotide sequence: TGTGCCAGCAGTGCGGGCAGTTCTAACTATGGCTACACCTTC.

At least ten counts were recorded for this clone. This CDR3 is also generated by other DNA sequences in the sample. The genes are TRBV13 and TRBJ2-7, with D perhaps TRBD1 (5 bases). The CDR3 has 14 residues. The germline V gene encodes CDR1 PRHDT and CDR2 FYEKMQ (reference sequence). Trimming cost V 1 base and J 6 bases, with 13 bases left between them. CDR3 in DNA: TGTGCCAGCAGCTTAGAAGGGGCTGGTAGCGAGCAGTACTTC. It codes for CASSLEGAGSEQYF. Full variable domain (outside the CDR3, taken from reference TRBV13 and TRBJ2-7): AAGVIQSPRHLIKEKRETATLKCYPIPRHDTVYWYQQGPGQDPQFLISFYEKMQSDKGSIPDRFSAQQFSDYHSELNMSSLELGDSALYFCASSLEGAGSEQYFGPGTRLTVT.

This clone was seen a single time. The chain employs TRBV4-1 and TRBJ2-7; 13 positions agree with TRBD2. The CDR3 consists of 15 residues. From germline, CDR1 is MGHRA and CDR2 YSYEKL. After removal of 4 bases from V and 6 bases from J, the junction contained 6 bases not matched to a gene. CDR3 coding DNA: TGCGCCAGCAGCCCGACTAGCGGGAGGCTTGGCGAGCAGTACTTC. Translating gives CASSPTSGRLGEQYF.

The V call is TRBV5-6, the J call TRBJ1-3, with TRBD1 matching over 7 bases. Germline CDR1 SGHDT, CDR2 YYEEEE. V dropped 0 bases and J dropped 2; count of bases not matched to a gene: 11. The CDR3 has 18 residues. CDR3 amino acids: CASSLASGTDSTGNTIYF. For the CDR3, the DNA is TGTGCCAGCAGCTTGGCCTCGGGGACAGATTCGACTGGAAACACCATATATTTT. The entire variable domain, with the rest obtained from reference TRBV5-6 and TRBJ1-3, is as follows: DAGVTQSPTHLIKTRGQQVTLRCSPKSGHDTVSWYQQALGQGPQFIFQYYEEEERQRGNFPDRFSGHQFPNYSSELNVNALLLGDSALYLCASSLASGTDSTGNTIYFGEGSWLTVV.

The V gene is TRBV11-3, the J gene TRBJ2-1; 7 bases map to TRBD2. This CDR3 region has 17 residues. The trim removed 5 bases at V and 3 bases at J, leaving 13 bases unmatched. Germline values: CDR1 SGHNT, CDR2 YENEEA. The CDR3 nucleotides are TGTGCCAGCAGCGCAACACCGGGGGGACTCCTCTACAATGAGCAGTTCTTC. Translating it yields CASSATPGGLLYNEQFF.

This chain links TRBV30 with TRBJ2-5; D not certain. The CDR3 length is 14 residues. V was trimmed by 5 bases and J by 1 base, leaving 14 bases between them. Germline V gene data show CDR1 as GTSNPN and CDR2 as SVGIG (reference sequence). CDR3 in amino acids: CAWGSEQPQETQYF. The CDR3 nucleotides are TGTGCCTGGGGGTCGGAACAGCCCCAAGAGACCCAGTACTTC. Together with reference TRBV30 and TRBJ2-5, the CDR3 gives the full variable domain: SQTIHQWPATLVQPVGSPLSLECTVEGTSNPNLYWYRQAAGRGLQLLFYSVGIGQISSEVPQNLSASRPQDRQFILSSKKLLLSDSGFYLCAWGSEQPQETQYFGPGTRLLVL.

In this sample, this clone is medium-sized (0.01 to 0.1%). This CDR3 reads CASSQEGFGSYEQYF. As DNA, the CDR3 is TGTGCCAGCAGCCAGGAAGGGTTTGGATCCTACGAGCAGTACTTC. V gene TRBV13 combines with J gene TRBJ2-7, with D unresolved. Germline V gene lookup returns CDR1 PRHDT and CDR2 FYEKMQ (reference sequence). V was trimmed by 5 bases and J by 1 base, leaving 15 bases between them. CDR3 length: 15 amino acids.

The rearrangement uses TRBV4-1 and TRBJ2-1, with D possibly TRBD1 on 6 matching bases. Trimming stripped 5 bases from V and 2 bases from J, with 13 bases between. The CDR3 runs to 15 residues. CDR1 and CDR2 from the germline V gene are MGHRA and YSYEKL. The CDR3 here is CASSSKQGTYNEQFF. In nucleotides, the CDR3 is TGCGCCAGCAGCTCAAAACAGGGTACCTACAATGAGCAGTTCTTC.

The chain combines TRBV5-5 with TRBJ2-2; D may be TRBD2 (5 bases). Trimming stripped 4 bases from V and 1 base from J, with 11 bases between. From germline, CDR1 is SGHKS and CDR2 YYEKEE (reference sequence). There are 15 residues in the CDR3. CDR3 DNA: TGTGCCAGCAGCAAGCGGACCGGGAACACCGGGGAGCTGTTTTTT. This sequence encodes CASSKRTGNTGELFF.

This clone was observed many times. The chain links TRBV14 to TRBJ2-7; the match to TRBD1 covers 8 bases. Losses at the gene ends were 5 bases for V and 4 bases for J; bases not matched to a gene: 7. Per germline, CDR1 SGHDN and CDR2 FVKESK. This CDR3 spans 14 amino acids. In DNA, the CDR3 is TGTGCCAGCAGCATTGGACAGGGAGTGTACGAGCAGTACTTC. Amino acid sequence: CASSIGQGVYEQYF.

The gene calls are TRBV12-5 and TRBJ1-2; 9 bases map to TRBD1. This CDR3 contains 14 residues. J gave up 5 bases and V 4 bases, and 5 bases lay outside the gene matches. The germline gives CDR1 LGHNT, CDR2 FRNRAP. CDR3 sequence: CASGWGTGSYGYTF. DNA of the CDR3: TGTGCTAGTGGTTGGGGGACAGGGTCATATGGCTACACCTTC.

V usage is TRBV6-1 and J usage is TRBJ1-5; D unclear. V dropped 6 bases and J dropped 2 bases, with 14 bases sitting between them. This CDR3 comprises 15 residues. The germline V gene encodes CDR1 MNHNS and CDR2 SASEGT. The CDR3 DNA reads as TGTGCCAGCAGAGACCTCTCGGTGGGCAATCAGCCCCAGCATTTT. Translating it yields CASRDLSVGNQPQHF.

CDR3 sequence (DNA): TGTGCCAGCAGCTATGGACTGCCGGGAGAGACCCAGTACTTC. Amino acid sequence: CASSYGLPGETQYF. This rearrangement joins TRBV7-2 to TRBJ2-5; a weak D match, TRBD2 (5 bases). The CDR3 contains 14 residues. CDR1 is SGHTA, CDR2 FQGNSA, per germline. Trimming pared 4 bases from V and 4 bases from J, leaving 13 bases between. Drawing the rest from reference TRBV7-2 and TRBJ2-5, the complete variable domain is GAGVSQSPSNKVTEKGKDVELRCDPISGHTALYWYRQSLGQGLEFLIYFQGNSAPDKSGLPSDRFSAERTGGSVSTLTIQRTQQEDSAVYLCASSYGLPGETQYFGPGTRLLVL.